The T cell receptor beta chain described here comes from a study of identical twins listed by TCRdb under 2016. Regarding the complete study: The study deep-sequenced TCR alpha and beta repertoires from monozygotic twins, unrelated adults of various ages and cord blood to test whether fetal clonotypes persist. To rule out contamination, the twin experiments were replicated at different times with different library preparation protocols.

Preparation of the library involved 5' RACE. Sequencing used an Illumina HiSeq 2000. A universal primer binding site was added through template switching, and the final cDNA carried a unique molecular identifier so that TCR cDNA molecules could be counted accurately. Specific primers in the conserved constant-segment region were used to synthesize first-strand cDNA for TCR alpha and beta chains. To control for contamination, every cDNA library carried two barcodes: a SMART-Mk sample barcode plus Illumina barcodes. TruSeq adapter sequences along with Illumina sample barcodes were introduced in two successive PCR steps. Sequencing of the TCR alpha and beta cDNA libraries was done on the Illumina HiSeq platform using custom primers. Regarding the original processing steps: MiGEC was used to process raw reads and extract unique molecular identifiers, and MiXCR was used to find CDR3 positions. For each individual, recombination models were inferred using an EM algorithm with the repgenHMM and IGoR tools. The tcR package in R was used for shared clonotype analysis, with sharing normalized by the product of cloneset sizes. Out-of-frame nonproductive sequences were analyzed to study raw recombination free of thymic and clonal selection effects. TCRdb's own reprocessing of the public reads used fastp at Q25 and MiXCR and kept productive beta chains. Rows merge per CDR3 protein into single entries with the most common DNA and genes. TCRdb, rather than the study authors, made the V and J calls. The sample table lists around 550,000 distinct CDR3 sequences, roughly 15% of them with a count of one. The ten largest clones represent about 0.4% of the sample.

Comment on this clonotype: This clone's antigen is unknown. No base-level quality is on record; no much larger clone is a single base apart.

From V the trimming removes 4 bases and from J it removes 4 bases, while the gene matches leave 11 bases of the junction unaccounted for. Including the terminal cysteine and phenylalanine, the CDR3 comprises 16 residues. The DNA shown is the 48-base CDR3, in frame from base 1. CDR1 and CDR2 are read off the germline V gene as MGHRA and YSYEKL. Every donor in the study was a healthy Caucasian. Three pairs of female monozygotic twins, all aged about 18 to 30 years, made up the twin cohort. CD4+ and CD8+ T cell populations were isolated with positive isolation kits from Invitrogen. General findings and caveats noted by the study authors: Because the same donors could not be followed over many years, the conclusions depended on cross-sectional statistical analysis. The excess sharing between twins in beta out-of-frame sequences was weaker because fewer shared sequences reduced the signal-to-noise ratio. Compared with coincidental sharing between unrelated individuals, out-of-frame TCR alpha sequences shared between twins had an excess of sequences with low generation probability. Out-of-frame TCR alpha sharing in monozygotic twins was systematically underestimated by recombination models, whereas sharing between unrelated individuals was in agreement with the recombination models. Invariant T cells such as MAIT and iNKT could partly confound zero-insertion analyses, though diverse VJ usage argued against this for most clonotypes. Abundant cord blood beta clonotypes had fewer insertions, young adult naive repertoires showed a similar but weaker trend, and memory repertoires showed no such trend.

These data were also filed under a second study, of yellow fever vaccine responses in identical twins. From the second report: According to the authors, in identical twins the way T cells responded to vaccination appeared partly convergent and partly personalized. Focusing on identical twins, the study followed the T cell clones that responded to the vaccine, and did so with precision.

The receptor comes from a woman between 18 and 29 years old in good health. The sample comprised CD4+ T cells sorted from blood. The sequence joins TRBV4-1 to TRBJ2-5; 8 bases in the middle match TRBD2. This receptor has the CDR3 CASSLSGGSTGETQYF. Here is the DNA: TGCGCCAGCAGCCTAAGCGGGGGATCAACAGGAGAGACCCAGTACTTC.